This T cell receptor beta chain was identified during a study of shared clonotypes between healthy human individuals. For the study at large: Three plates were used per donor for CD4 naive, three for CD4 memory, two for CD8 naive and one for CD8 memory.

Over several immunoSEQ plates, each subset's genomic DNA was distributed in even portions. Assay: immunoSEQ multiplex PCR; the TCRdb copy retains only in-frame clones and omits some. The table records 1.5 million to 2.5 million clones, about 95% of them present only once. Naive CD8 cells lacked CD45RO and underwent positive selection for CCR7, leaving out terminally differentiated effector memory CD45RA+ cells. V lost 5 bases, J lost 3 bases, and 10 bases stayed unmatched. The CDR3 extends over 16 amino acids. Germline CDR1 reads MDHEN; CDR2 reads SYDVKM. The chain links TRBV28 to TRBJ1-2, with 9 bases matching TRBD1. The receptor was isolated from a young man in good health. The sequenced sample was naive CD8+ T cells sorted from blood. CDR3 in amino acids: CASSTSLQGADYGYTF. CDR3 DNA sequence: TGTGCCAGCAGTACCAGCCTACAGGGGGCTGACTATGGCTACACCTTC.